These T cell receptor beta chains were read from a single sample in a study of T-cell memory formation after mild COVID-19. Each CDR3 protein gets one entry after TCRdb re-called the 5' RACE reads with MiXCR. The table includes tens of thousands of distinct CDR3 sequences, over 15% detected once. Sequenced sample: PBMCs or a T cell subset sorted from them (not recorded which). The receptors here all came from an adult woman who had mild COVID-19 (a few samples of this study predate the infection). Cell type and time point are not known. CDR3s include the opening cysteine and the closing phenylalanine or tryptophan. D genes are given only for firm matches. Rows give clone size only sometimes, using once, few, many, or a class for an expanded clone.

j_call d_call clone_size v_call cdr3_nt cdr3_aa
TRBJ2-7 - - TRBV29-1 TGCAGCGTCTACCCAGTGGGGGATCTCTACGAGCAGTACTTC CSVYPVGDLYEQYF
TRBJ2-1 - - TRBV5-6 TGTGCCAGCAGCTTGGCTAGCCAAATCCATGAGCAGTTCTTC CASSLASQIHEQFF
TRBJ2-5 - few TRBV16 TGTGCCAGCAGCCAATATGGCAACCAAGAGACCCAGTACTTC CASSQYGNQETQYF
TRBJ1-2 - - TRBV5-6 TGTGCCAGTCTGACAGTGGAAAACTATGGCTACACCTTC CASLTVENYGYTF
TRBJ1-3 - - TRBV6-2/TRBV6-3 TGTGCCAGCAGACTAACAGGGAGCTCTGGAAACACCATATATTTT CASRLTGSSGNTIYF
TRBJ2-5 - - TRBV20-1 TGCAGTGCCCACCCTAGGGCTTTGGAAGAGACCCAGTACTTC CSAHPRALEETQYF
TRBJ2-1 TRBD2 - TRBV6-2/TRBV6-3 TGTGCCAGCAGGTCGGGACTACTAGGATACAATGAGCAGTTCTTC CASRSGLLGYNEQFF
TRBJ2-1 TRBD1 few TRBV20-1 TGCAGTGCTGGTGGGGACAGCTCCTACAATGAGCAGTTCTTC CSAGGDSSYNEQFF
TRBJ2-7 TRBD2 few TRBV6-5 TGTGCCAGCAGTTACTCGAGCCCTAGCGGGCTCCCCTACGAGCAGTACTTC CASSYSSPSGLPYEQYF
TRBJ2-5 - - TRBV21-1 TGTGCCAGCAGCAAAGAAGGGGTAGAGACCCAGTACTTC CASSKEGVETQYF
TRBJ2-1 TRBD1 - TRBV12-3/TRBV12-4 TGTGCCAGCAGTTCTCGGGACAGGATTGACGATGAGCAGTTCTTC CASSSRDRIDDEQFF
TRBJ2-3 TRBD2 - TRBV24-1 TGTGCCACCAGTGGTCCGACTAGCCCGGATGTAGATACGCAGTATTTT CATSGPTSPDVDTQYF
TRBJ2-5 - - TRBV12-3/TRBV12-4 TGTGCCAGCAGTTTCCCTGGCAGGCCGGAGACCCAGTACTTC CASSFPGRPETQYF
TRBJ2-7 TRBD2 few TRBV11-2 TGTGCCAGCAGCTTATTTGGGAGGACTAGCGGGAGGTACGAGCAGTACTTC CASSLFGRTSGRYEQYF
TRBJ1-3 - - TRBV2 TGTGCCAGCAGAGAGGGGACACTGTCTGGAAACACCATATATTTT CASREGTLSGNTIYF
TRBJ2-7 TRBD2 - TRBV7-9 TGTGCCAGCAGCGCCTTGCTAGCGGGGGGGTTGTACGAGCAGTACTTC CASSALLAGGLYEQYF
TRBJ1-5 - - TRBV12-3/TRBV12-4 TGTGCCAGCAGTCCCCCGGGCTTTAGCAATCAGCCCCAGCATTTT CASSPPGFSNQPQHF